This is a list of T cell receptor beta chains from one sample in a study of T-cell reconstitution after alpha-beta-depleted transplantation in children. TCRdb analysed the PCR reads with MiXCR anew, one entry per CDR3 protein. The sample lists some 440,000 distinct CDR3 sequences, around 15% seen once, with approximately 28% in the top ten. The material sequenced was PBMCs, mostly from graft donor cells, taken 360 days after TCRalphabeta/CD19-depleted stem cell transplant. These receptors were taken from a boy less than two years old who had a stem cell transplant for Wiskott-Aldrich syndrome, so the T cells may come from the graft donor. CDR3s include the opening cysteine and the closing phenylalanine or tryptophan. A D gene is named only where the DNA matches it firmly. Expanded clones are given a class, and other clones once, few, many or no size at all.

v_call: TRBV11-2
clone_size: NA
j_call: TRBJ2-2
d_call: TRBD2
cdr3_nt: TGTGCCAGCAGCTTAGTATTGCGGGAGGTACCGAACACCGGGGAGCTGTTTTTT
cdr3_aa: CASSLVLREVPNTGELFF

v_call: TRBV10-3
clone_size: few
j_call: TRBJ1-5
d_call: NA
cdr3_nt: TGTGCCATCTCTGGGGGGGCCAACAATCAGCCCCAGCATTTT
cdr3_aa: CAISGGANNQPQHF

v_call: TRBV4-3
clone_size: few
j_call: TRBJ2-1
d_call: TRBD2
cdr3_nt: TGCGCCAGCAGCCAAGGCGTTTGGGGACTAGGGATAGGGGATGAGCAGTTCTTC
cdr3_aa: CASSQGVWGLGIGDEQFF

v_call: TRBV24-1
clone_size: NA
j_call: TRBJ1-4
d_call: NA
cdr3_nt: TGTGCCACCAGTGATGGGGACTCAACTAATGAAAAACTGTTTTTT
cdr3_aa: CATSDGDSTNEKLFF

v_call: TRBV9
clone_size: few
j_call: TRBJ1-1
d_call: NA
cdr3_nt: TGTGCCAGCAGCGTAGTAGCGGGAGGAGACACTGAAGCTTTCTTT
cdr3_aa: CASSVVAGGDTEAFF

v_call: TRBV5-1
clone_size: few
j_call: TRBJ2-1
d_call: NA
cdr3_nt: TGCGCCACCTCGGTGGGGGCAGATTCCTACAATGAGCAGTTCTTC
cdr3_aa: CATSVGADSYNEQFF

v_call: TRBV12-3/TRBV12-4
clone_size: NA
j_call: TRBJ2-7
d_call: NA
cdr3_nt: TGTGCCAGCAGTCCCCTCGGATTGGGCGAGCAGTACTTC
cdr3_aa: CASSPLGLGEQYF

v_call: TRBV2
clone_size: few
j_call: TRBJ2-1
d_call: TRBD2
cdr3_nt: TGTGCCAGCAGGGAGGGACTAGCGGGAGCCAATGAGCAGTTCTTC
cdr3_aa: CASREGLAGANEQFF

v_call: TRBV11-2
clone_size: few
j_call: TRBJ2-3
d_call: TRBD2
cdr3_nt: TGTGCCAGCAGCCCAAATCGGATACTAGCGATGAGCACAGATACGCAGTATTTT
cdr3_aa: CASSPNRILAMSTDTQYF

v_call: TRBV12-3/TRBV12-4
clone_size: once
j_call: TRBJ2-2
d_call: TRBD2
cdr3_nt: TGTGCCAGCAGACGACCGGGACTAGCGGGAGTTGGGAACACCGGCGAGCTGTTTTTT
cdr3_aa: CASRRPGLAGVGNTGELFF

v_call: TRBV11-3
clone_size: NA
j_call: TRBJ1-1
d_call: TRBD1
cdr3_nt: TGTGCCAGCAGCCATCGCCGGGACAGCAGGGAAGCTTTCTTT
cdr3_aa: CASSHRRDSREAFF

v_call: TRBV13
clone_size: few
j_call: TRBJ2-7
d_call: TRBD2
cdr3_nt: TGTGCCAGCAGCACCGGGACTAGCGGGAGAGTCTACGAGCAGTACTTC
cdr3_aa: CASSTGTSGRVYEQYF

v_call: TRBV20-1
clone_size: many
j_call: TRBJ2-5
d_call: NA
cdr3_nt: TGCAGTGCGAGGACAGCCCAAGAGACCCAGTACTTC
cdr3_aa: CSARTAQETQYF

v_call: TRBV2
clone_size: NA
j_call: TRBJ2-2
d_call: NA
cdr3_nt: TGTGCCAGCAGCAAGGCCGGGTCCTCCAAAACCGGGGAGCTGTTTTTT
cdr3_aa: CASSKAGSSKTGELFF

v_call: TRBV19
clone_size: once
j_call: TRBJ2-6
d_call: NA
cdr3_nt: TGTGCCAGTAAGGCAGTTCACTCCTTCTCAGGGGCCAACGTCCTGACTTTC
cdr3_aa: CASKAVHSFSGANVLTF

v_call: TRBV7-9
clone_size: few
j_call: TRBJ2-1
d_call: NA
cdr3_nt: TGTGCCAGCAGCTTAGAGATAAGCTCCTACAATGAGCAGTTCTTC
cdr3_aa: CASSLEISSYNEQFF

v_call: TRBV5-1
clone_size: few
j_call: TRBJ2-5
d_call: TRBD2
cdr3_nt: TGCGCCAGCAGCTGGGGGGGTACCCACCAAGAGACCCAGTACTTC
cdr3_aa: CASSWGGTHQETQYF

v_call: TRBV7-8
clone_size: NA
j_call: TRBJ2-6
d_call: NA
cdr3_nt: TGTGCCAGCAGCTTAATCGGGGCTGGGGCCAACGTCCTGACTTTC
cdr3_aa: CASSLIGAGANVLTF

v_call: TRBV6-1
clone_size: NA
j_call: TRBJ2-1
d_call: NA
cdr3_nt: TGTGCCAGCAGTGAAGCGCTTCGAGGGTCCTACAATGAGCAGTTCTTC
cdr3_aa: CASSEALRGSYNEQFF